This TCR beta chain was sequenced in a study of blood T cell repertoires in COVID-19. Participants were aged about 18 to 100 years, lived in over 20 US areas, and enrolled virtually. Cohort 3 donors counted as recovered after two negative PCRs, clearance, or resolved symptoms. Using immunoSEQ multiplex PCR, the repertoire was profiled, and TCRdb retains in-frame clones only, with some absent. The sample consists of roughly 150,000 clones, approximately 80% of them appearing once. By share, this clone counts as medium-sized (0.01 to 0.1%). V gave up 1 base and J gave up 10 bases; unmatched junction bases: 12. CDR3 size: 16 residues. The V gene's germline CDR1 is LGHDT and CDR2 YNNKEL (reference sequence).

Sequenced: PBMCs or T cells enriched from blood (not recorded which). This chain joins TRBV3-1 (or the pseudogene TRBV3-2) and TRBJ2-1; 8 bases agree with TRBD2. The sequence was obtained from a woman aged 45-60 years who had recovered from COVID-19. This CDR3 reads CASSQVGHGGAGEQFF. The DNA for the CDR3 is TGTGCCAGCAGCCAAGTCGGTCACGGGGGGGCAGGAGAGCAGTTCTTC.